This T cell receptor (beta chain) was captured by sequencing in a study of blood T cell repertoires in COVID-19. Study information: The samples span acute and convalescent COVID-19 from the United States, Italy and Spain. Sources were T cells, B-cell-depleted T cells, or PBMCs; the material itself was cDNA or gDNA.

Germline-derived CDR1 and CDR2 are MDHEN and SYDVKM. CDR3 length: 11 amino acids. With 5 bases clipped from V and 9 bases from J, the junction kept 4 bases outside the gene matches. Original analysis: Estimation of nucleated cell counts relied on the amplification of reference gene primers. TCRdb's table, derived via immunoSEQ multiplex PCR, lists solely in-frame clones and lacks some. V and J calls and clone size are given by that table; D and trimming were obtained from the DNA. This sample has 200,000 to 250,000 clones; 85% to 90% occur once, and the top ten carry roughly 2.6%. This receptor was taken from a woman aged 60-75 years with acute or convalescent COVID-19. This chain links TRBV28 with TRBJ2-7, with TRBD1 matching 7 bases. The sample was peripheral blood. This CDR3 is CASSDRQGQYF. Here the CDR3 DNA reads TGTGCCAGCAGTGACCGACAGGGGCAGTACTTC.